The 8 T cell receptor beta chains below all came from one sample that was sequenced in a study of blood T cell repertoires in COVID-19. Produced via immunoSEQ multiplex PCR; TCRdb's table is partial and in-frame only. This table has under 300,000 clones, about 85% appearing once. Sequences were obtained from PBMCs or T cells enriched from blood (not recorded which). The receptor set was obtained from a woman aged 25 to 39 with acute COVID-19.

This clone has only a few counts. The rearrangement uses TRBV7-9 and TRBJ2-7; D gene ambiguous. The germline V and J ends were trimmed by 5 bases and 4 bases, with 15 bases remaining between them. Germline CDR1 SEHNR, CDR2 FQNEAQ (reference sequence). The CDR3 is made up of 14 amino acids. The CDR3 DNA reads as TGTGCCAGCAGCGCACCCCCCGGAGAATACGAGCAGTACTTC. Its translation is CASSAPPGEYEQYF.

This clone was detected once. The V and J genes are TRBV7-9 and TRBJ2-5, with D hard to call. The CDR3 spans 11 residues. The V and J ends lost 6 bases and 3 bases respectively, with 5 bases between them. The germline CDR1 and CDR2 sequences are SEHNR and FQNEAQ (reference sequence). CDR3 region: CASSPKETQYF. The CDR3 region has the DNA TGTGCCAGCAGTCCTAAAGAGACCCAGTACTTC.

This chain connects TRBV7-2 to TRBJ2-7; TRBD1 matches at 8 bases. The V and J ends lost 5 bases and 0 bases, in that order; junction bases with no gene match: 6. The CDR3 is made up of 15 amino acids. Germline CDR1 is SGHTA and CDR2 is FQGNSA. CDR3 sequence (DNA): TGTGCCAGCAGCCCCACCGGACAGGGCTCCTACGAGCAGTACTTC. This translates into CASSPTGQGSYEQYF.

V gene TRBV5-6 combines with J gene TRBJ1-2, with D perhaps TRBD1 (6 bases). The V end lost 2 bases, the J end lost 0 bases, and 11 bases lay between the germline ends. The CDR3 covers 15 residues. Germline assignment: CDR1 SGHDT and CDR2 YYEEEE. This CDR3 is CASSFGGGSNYGYTF. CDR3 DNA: TGTGCCAGCAGCTTCGGTGGGGGCTCTAACTATGGCTACACCTTC.

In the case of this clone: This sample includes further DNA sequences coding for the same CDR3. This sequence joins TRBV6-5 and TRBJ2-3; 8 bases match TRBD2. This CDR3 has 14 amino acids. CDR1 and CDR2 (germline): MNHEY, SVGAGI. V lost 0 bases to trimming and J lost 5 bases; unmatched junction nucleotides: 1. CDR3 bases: TGTGCCAGCAGTTACTCTCGGGGGGGAGATACGCAGTATTTT. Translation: CASSYSRGGDTQYF.

The DNA of the CDR3 is TGTGCCAGCAGTCCCCAGGCAAACTATGGCTACACCTTC. This translates into CASSPQANYGYTF. V is TRBV28 and J is TRBJ1-2; D is ambiguous. V dropped 5 bases and J dropped 2 bases, with 9 bases sitting between them. Per the germline V gene, CDR1 is MDHEN and CDR2 is SYDVKM. The CDR3 contains 13 residues.

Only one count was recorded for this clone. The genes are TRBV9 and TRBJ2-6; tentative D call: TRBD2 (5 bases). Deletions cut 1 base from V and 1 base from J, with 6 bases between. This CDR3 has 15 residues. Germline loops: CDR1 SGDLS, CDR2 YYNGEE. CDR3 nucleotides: TGTGCCAGCAGCGTACGGGGATCTGGGGCCAACGTCCTGACTTTC. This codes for CASSVRGSGANVLTF.

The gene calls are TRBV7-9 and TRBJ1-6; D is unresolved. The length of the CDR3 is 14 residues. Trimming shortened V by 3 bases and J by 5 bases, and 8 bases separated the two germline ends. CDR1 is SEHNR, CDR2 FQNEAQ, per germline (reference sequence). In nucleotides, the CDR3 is TGTGCCAGCAGCTTTTATCAGGATAATTCACCCCTCCACTTT. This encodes CASSFYQDNSPLHF.